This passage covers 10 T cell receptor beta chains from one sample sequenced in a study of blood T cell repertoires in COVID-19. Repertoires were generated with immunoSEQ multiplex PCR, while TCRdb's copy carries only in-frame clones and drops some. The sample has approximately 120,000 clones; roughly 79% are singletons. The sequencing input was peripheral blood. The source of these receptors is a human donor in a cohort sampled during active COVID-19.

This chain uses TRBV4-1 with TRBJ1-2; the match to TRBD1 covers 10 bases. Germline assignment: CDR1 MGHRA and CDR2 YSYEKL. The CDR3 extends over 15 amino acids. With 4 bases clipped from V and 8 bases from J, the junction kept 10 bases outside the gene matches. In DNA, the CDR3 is TGCGCCAGCAGCCTTCGACAGGGGGCGGTGGAAGGCTACACCTTC. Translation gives CASSLRQGAVEGYTF.

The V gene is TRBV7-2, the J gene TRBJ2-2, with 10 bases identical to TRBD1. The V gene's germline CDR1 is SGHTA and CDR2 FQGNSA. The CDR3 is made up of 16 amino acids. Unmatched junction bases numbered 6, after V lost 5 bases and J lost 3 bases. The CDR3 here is CASSPGQGHDTGELFF. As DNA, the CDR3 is TGTGCCAGCAGCCCGGGACAGGGGCACGACACCGGGGAGCTGTTTTTT.

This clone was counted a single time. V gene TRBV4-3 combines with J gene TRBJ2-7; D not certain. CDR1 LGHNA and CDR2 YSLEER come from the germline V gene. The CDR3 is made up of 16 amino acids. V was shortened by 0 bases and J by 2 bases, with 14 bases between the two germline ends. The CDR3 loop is CASSQDASGNAYEQYF. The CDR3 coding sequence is TGCGCCAGCAGCCAAGATGCATCTGGCAATGCCTACGAGCAGTACTTC.

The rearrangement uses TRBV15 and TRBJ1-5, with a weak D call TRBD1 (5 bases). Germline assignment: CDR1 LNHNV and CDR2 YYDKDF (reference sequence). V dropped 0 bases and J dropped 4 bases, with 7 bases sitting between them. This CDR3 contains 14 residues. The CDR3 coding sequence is TGTGCCACCAGCAGAGATCACAGGAATCAGCCCCAGCATTTT. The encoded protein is CATSRDHRNQPQHF.

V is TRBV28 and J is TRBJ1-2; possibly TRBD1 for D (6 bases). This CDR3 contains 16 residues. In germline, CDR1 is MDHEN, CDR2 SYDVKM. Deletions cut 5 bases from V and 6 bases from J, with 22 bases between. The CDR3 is CASSPYRDTTGHGYTF. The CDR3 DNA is TGTGCCAGCAGTCCATACCGGGACACAACGGGTCATGGCTACACCTTC.

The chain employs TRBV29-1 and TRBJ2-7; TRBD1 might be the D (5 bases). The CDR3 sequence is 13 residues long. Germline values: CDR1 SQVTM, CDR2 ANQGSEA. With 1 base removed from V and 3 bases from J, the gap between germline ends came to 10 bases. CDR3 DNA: TGCAGCGTTGAAGGGTTAGGGGACTACGAGCAGTACTTC. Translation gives CSVEGLGDYEQYF.

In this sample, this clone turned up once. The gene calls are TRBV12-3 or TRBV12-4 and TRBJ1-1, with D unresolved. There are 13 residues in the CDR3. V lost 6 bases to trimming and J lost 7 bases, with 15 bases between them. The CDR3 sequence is CASRQAATHEAFF. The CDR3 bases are TGTGCCAGCAGGCAAGCAGCGACGCATGAAGCTTTCTTT.

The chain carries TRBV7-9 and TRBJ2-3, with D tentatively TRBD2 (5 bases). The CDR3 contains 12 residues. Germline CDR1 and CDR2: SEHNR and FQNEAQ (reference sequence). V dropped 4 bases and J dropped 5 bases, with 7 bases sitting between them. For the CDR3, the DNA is TGTGCCAGCAGCTACCGGGGAGATACGCAGTATTTT. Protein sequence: CASSYRGDTQYF.

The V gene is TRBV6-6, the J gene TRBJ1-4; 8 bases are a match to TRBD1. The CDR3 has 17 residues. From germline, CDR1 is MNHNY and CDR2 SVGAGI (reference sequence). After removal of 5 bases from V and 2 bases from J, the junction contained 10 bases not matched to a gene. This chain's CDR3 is CASSPSTGASTNEKLFF. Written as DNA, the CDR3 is TGTGCCAGCAGTCCGTCGACAGGGGCGTCGACTAATGAAAAACTGTTTTTT.

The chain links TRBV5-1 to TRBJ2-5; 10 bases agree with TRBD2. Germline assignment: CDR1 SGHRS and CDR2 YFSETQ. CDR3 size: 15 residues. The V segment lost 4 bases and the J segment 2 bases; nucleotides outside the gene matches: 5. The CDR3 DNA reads TGCGCCAGCAGCGAGAGAGCGGGGGGGCAAGAGACCCAGTACTTC. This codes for CASSERAGGQETQYF.